This paragraph reports one T cell receptor beta chain. This clonotype was detected only a few times. This clone's antigen is unknown. It has no much larger one-base neighbor in the sample; base qualities were not kept. This specimen comes from a study of blood T cells in healthy people across ages (dated by TCRdb to about 2015). About the full investigation: In model experiments, template switching captured about one uniquely barcoded TCR beta cDNA molecule for every two T cells. Using deep sequencing normalized with unique cDNA molecular identifiers, the study measured how TCR beta repertoire diversity changes with age. Four age groups were formed from the donors: young (average approximately 15 years), middle-aged (around 41), aged (approximately 60) and long-lived (approximately 80). To avoid experimental bias, donors of different ages were distributed randomly across sequencing lanes. Using the same blood draw, the study looked at two additional independent replicas of 1 million unique cDNA reads for two donors, one aged 18 to 30 and the other aged 80 or older. Study-wide findings and limitations: The long-lived group showed more naive CD4+ T cells, fewer expanded clones and increased TCR diversity than the aged group, suggesting age selection. As age increased, observed TCR beta diversity per million T cells dropped in a roughly linear way, and a significant reduction was already evident by age 40. Conclusive comparison of naive and antigen-experienced compartments was prevented by the profiling of bulk unsorted PBMCs. Estimates of total diversity based on one million sequenced T cells were considered lower bounds and underestimates. Because donor CMV infection status was unknown, age-related changes in expanded clonotypes were potentially confounded. Observed TCR beta diversity correlated strongly with the percentage of naive T cells measured by flow cytometry.

Donors were 39 systemically healthy Caucasian individuals from Russia aged roughly 6 to 90 years. Each donor gave roughly 9 milliliters of peripheral blood, drawn into EDTA-treated Vacutainer tubes. Ficoll-Paque density-gradient centrifugation was used to isolate PBMCs, with at least 7 million per sample. Total RNA, at least 5 micrograms per sample, was extracted from PBMCs with Trizol reagent. Naive CD45RAhigh/CD27high T cell percentages were measured by flow cytometry on a PBMC aliquot from every donor. Receptors were amplified or captured by 5' RACE. Reads for this sample came from an Illumina HiSeq 2500. A second about 7 to 11 cycle PCR used a sample-barcoded 5' primer and a J-beta primer mix. Each TCR beta cDNA molecule received a unique molecular identifier from a template-switch 5' adaptor carrying 12 random nucleotides. At least 2.5 million CDR3-containing paired-end reads were obtained from each sample. First-strand cDNA was synthesized from all RNA with the Mint cDNA synthesis kit, primed by a TRBC-specific oligonucleotide. Following uracil-DNA glycosylase treatment, a first 18-cycle PCR with universal primers M1SS and BC2_uni_R was performed on all cDNA. Processing in the source paper ran as follows. Normalization of each sample was performed by random selection of 1 million high-quality reads, each carrying a distinct molecular identifier. Reads with shared molecular identifiers were discarded instead of being binned into consensus sequences. MiTCR, set to a Q25 quality threshold and the strictest error-elimination algorithm, was used for CDR3 identification, clonotype clustering and error correction. A nonparametric unseen species model using Euler transformation provided a lower-bound estimate of total TCR beta diversity. TCRdb applied fastp at Q25 and MiXCR to the public reads, then kept only in-frame beta chains. Records with the same CDR3 protein are collapsed into one entry carrying the most frequent genes and DNA. These V and J calls rely on TCRdb rather than the paper's analysis. Recorded for this sample are 1.5 million to 2 million distinct CDR3 sequences; 40% to 55% of them occurred a single time. The ten top clones hold about 2.1% of the sample.

The TCR was taken from a middle-aged woman in good health. Sequencing used blood.

The CDR3 in this case is CASSQDLTVQETQYF. The bases read TGCGCCAGCAGCCAAGATTTAACAGTTCAAGAGACCCAGTACTTC. The chain employs TRBV4-1 and TRBJ2-5; the D segment cannot be called with confidence. Including the terminal cysteine and phenylalanine, the CDR3 comprises 15 residues. Only the CDR3 region is kept as DNA, spanning 45 bases read in frame from base 1. The trim is 0 bases for V and 2 bases for J, with a gap of 10 bases between the germline ends. Per the germline V gene, MGHRA is the CDR1 and YSYEKL is the CDR2.